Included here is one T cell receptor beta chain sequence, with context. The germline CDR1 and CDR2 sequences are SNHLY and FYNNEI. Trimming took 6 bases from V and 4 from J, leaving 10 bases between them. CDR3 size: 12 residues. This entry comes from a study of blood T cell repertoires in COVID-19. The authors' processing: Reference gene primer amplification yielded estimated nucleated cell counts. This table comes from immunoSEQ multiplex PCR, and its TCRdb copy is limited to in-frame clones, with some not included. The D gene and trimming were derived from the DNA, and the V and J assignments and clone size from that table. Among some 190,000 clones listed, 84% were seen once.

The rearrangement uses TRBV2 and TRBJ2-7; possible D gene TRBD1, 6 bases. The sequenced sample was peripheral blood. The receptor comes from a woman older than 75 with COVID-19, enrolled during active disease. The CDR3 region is CASSQTGYEQYF. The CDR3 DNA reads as TGTGCCAGCAGCCAAACAGGGTACGAGCAGTACTTC.